The entry that follows covers one T cell receptor beta chain sequence. This sample was included in a study of shared clonotypes between healthy human individuals. Over several immunoSEQ plates, each subset's genomic DNA was distributed in even portions. Sequencing used immunoSEQ multiplex PCR; TCRdb keeps in-frame clones, though not all of them. The profile shows 950,000 to 1,200,000 clones, around three quarters of them singletons. The CDR3 has 14 amino acids. The receptor was derived from a man between 18 and 29 years old in good health. Some clones in this sample may be carry-over from other donors' samples. J is TRBJ1-1 and V is TRBV7-5; the DNA was not used to check the table's D call, TRBD1. TRBV7-5 is termed a pseudogene. Sequencing input: memory CD4+ T cells from PBMCs. The subset was: CD45RA-negative fraction. The CDR3 DNA sequence: TGTGCCAGAAGCCCGGGACAGGGGGACACTGAAGCTTTCTTT. This sequence encodes CARSPGQGDTEAFF.